Listed below are T cell receptor beta chains from one sample, sequenced in a study of T cells in localized non-small cell lung cancer. Produced via immunoSEQ multiplex PCR; TCRdb's table is partial and in-frame only. The sample includes over 70,000 clones, approximately 91% of them seen just once. The sequencing used PBMCs, collected before any cancer treatment. The receptors here all came from a woman between 35 and 75 years old with stage II squamous cell lung carcinoma. CDR3s include the opening cysteine and the closing phenylalanine or tryptophan. Fields, in order: D gene, J gene, V gene, clone size, CDR3 DNA, CDR3 protein. D genes are given only for firm matches. Expanded clones are given a class, and other clones once, few, many or no size at all.

d_call: NA
j_call: TRBJ1-1
v_call: TRBV27
clone_size: NA
cdr3_nt: TGTGCCAGCAGTGGGCAGACCATGAACACTGAAGCTTTCTTT
cdr3_aa: CASSGQTMNTEAFF

d_call: TRBD2
j_call: TRBJ2-1
v_call: TRBV2
clone_size: NA
cdr3_nt: TGTGCCAGCAGTGAAGGGCTAGCGGGTCCAGAGCAGTTCTTC
cdr3_aa: CASSEGLAGPEQFF

d_call: TRBD2
j_call: TRBJ2-1
v_call: TRBV2
clone_size: NA
cdr3_nt: TGTGCCAGCACTGCGGGGGGGCTGAGTGAGCAGTTCTTC
cdr3_aa: CASTAGGLSEQFF

d_call: NA
j_call: TRBJ1-2
v_call: TRBV18
clone_size: once
cdr3_nt: TGTGCCAGCTCACCCGCCAGTAACTATGGCTACACCTTC
cdr3_aa: CASSPASNYGYTF

d_call: NA
j_call: TRBJ1-2
v_call: TRBV6-5
clone_size: NA
cdr3_nt: TGTGCCAGCACTTTAGGGACGTTAGGCGACTATGGCTACACCTTC
cdr3_aa: CASTLGTLGDYGYTF

d_call: NA
j_call: TRBJ1-5
v_call: TRBV2
clone_size: medium-sized
cdr3_nt: TGTGCCAGCAGTGCAGGACAGTTTCAGCCCCAGCATTTT
cdr3_aa: CASSAGQFQPQHF

d_call: NA
j_call: TRBJ2-7
v_call: TRBV6-1
clone_size: NA
cdr3_nt: TGTGCCAGCAGCGGACAAGGCTCCTACGAGCAGTACTTC
cdr3_aa: CASSGQGSYEQYF

d_call: NA
j_call: TRBJ2-7
v_call: TRBV5-6
clone_size: NA
cdr3_nt: TGTGCCAGCAGCCATGGCAGGGGACGCTACGAGCAGTACTTC
cdr3_aa: CASSHGRGRYEQYF

d_call: NA
j_call: TRBJ1-1
v_call: TRBV10-2
clone_size: NA
cdr3_nt: TGCGCCAGCAGTGGGAACACTGAAGCTTTCTTT
cdr3_aa: CASSGNTEAFF

d_call: NA
j_call: TRBJ1-1
v_call: TRBV2
clone_size: NA
cdr3_nt: TGTGCCAGCCTCGCTATCCAGGGGATGAACACTGAAGCTTTCTTT
cdr3_aa: CASLAIQGMNTEAFF

d_call: TRBD1
j_call: TRBJ2-6
v_call: TRBV29-1
clone_size: NA
cdr3_nt: TGCAGCGTCTCGGACACACAGGGGACTGGGGCCAACGTCCTGACTTTC
cdr3_aa: CSVSDTQGTGANVLTF

d_call: TRBD1
j_call: TRBJ1-2
v_call: TRBV10-3
clone_size: NA
cdr3_nt: TGTGCCATCAGAGGGACAGTCCCTGGCTACACCTTC
cdr3_aa: CAIRGTVPGYTF

d_call: NA
j_call: TRBJ1-1
v_call: TRBV28
clone_size: NA
cdr3_nt: TGTGCCAGCAGAAGAGGACTTTTGAACACTGAAGCTTTCTTT
cdr3_aa: CASRRGLLNTEAFF

d_call: NA
j_call: TRBJ1-1
v_call: TRBV27
clone_size: NA
cdr3_nt: TGTGCCAGCCGCCCAGGTGGGATCAACACTGAAGCTTTCTTT
cdr3_aa: CASRPGGINTEAFF

d_call: NA
j_call: TRBJ2-7
v_call: TRBV10-2
clone_size: NA
cdr3_nt: TGCGCCAGCCAGAGAAGGGAATCCCGCTTCTACGAGCAGTACTTC
cdr3_aa: CASQRRESRFYEQYF

d_call: NA
j_call: TRBJ2-7
v_call: TRBV20-1
clone_size: once
cdr3_nt: TGCAGTGCGGACAGCCCCTACGAGCAGTACTTC
cdr3_aa: CSADSPYEQYF

d_call: NA
j_call: TRBJ1-1
v_call: TRBV6-5
clone_size: NA
cdr3_nt: TGTGCCAGCAGTTACTCTCCCCGGAACACTGAAGCTTTCTTT
cdr3_aa: CASSYSPRNTEAFF

d_call: NA
j_call: TRBJ2-3
v_call: TRBV29-1
clone_size: NA
cdr3_nt: TGCAGCGTGGGGACCACAGATACGCAGTATTTT
cdr3_aa: CSVGTTDTQYF

d_call: NA
j_call: TRBJ1-1
v_call: TRBV7-9
clone_size: NA
cdr3_nt: TGTGCCAGCAGCCAGGACACAAACACTGAAGCTTTCTTT
cdr3_aa: CASSQDTNTEAFF

d_call: TRBD1
j_call: TRBJ1-4
v_call: TRBV7-9
clone_size: NA
cdr3_nt: TGTGCCAGCAGCTTAAGGACCTCAGGGGGGACCGATGAAAAACTGTTTTTT
cdr3_aa: CASSLRTSGGTDEKLFF

d_call: NA
j_call: TRBJ2-1
v_call: TRBV19
clone_size: NA
cdr3_nt: TGTGCCAGTAACAAAGGGGGGCAAAGGGCTGAGCAGTTCTTC
cdr3_aa: CASNKGGQRAEQFF

d_call: TRBD1
j_call: TRBJ1-2
v_call: TRBV6-5
clone_size: NA
cdr3_nt: TGTGCCAGCAGGCGGGACAGCCCGCGTTGGAGTGGCTACACCTTC
cdr3_aa: CASRRDSPRWSGYTF

d_call: NA
j_call: TRBJ2-3
v_call: TRBV5-1
clone_size: once
cdr3_nt: TGCGCCAGCAGGTCCTCTAGTTCCCCAGATACGCAGTATTTT
cdr3_aa: CASRSSSSPDTQYF

d_call: TRBD1
j_call: TRBJ2-5
v_call: TRBV19
clone_size: NA
cdr3_nt: TGTGCCAGTAGTATAGGTGGCAGGGGGGAGACCCAGTACTTC
cdr3_aa: CASSIGGRGETQYF

d_call: NA
j_call: TRBJ1-3
v_call: TRBV5-6
clone_size: NA
cdr3_nt: TGTGCCAGCGGTCGCTTGGAGGGCCGCTCTGGAAACACCATATATTTT
cdr3_aa: CASGRLEGRSGNTIYF

d_call: TRBD1
j_call: TRBJ2-1
v_call: TRBV10-1
clone_size: NA
cdr3_nt: TGCGCCAGCAGTGAAGGGGGCCCACCCTACAATGAGCAGTTCTTC
cdr3_aa: CASSEGGPPYNEQFF

d_call: NA
j_call: TRBJ1-4
v_call: TRBV12-2
clone_size: NA
cdr3_nt: TGTGCAAGTCGCTTATTTGCCTCAACTAATGAAAAACTGTTTTTT
cdr3_aa: CASRLFASTNEKLFF

d_call: NA
j_call: TRBJ1-5
v_call: TRBV19
clone_size: few
cdr3_nt: TGTGCCACCCGAGGGGGGGCCAGTCAGCCCCAGCATTTT
cdr3_aa: CATRGGASQPQHF

d_call: TRBD1
j_call: TRBJ1-1
v_call: TRBV5-1
clone_size: NA
cdr3_nt: TGCGCCAGCAGCTTGACACAGGGGGGTCGGAACACTGAAGCTTTCTTT
cdr3_aa: CASSLTQGGRNTEAFF

d_call: NA
j_call: TRBJ1-6
v_call: TRBV5-1
clone_size: NA
cdr3_nt: TGCGCCAGCAGCTCCGGGACACAAAATTCACCCCTCCACTTT
cdr3_aa: CASSSGTQNSPLHF

d_call: NA
j_call: TRBJ1-1
v_call: TRBV5-1
clone_size: NA
cdr3_nt: TGCGCCAGCAGCTTGGGACAGACGGGTTTGACTGAAGCTTTCTTT
cdr3_aa: CASSLGQTGLTEAFF

d_call: NA
j_call: TRBJ2-7
v_call: TRBV20-1
clone_size: NA
cdr3_nt: TGCAGTGCTAGGGCCACCTACGAGCAGTACTTC
cdr3_aa: CSARATYEQYF

d_call: NA
j_call: TRBJ1-4
v_call: TRBV28
clone_size: NA
cdr3_nt: TGTGCCAGCAGTTTTGCAGGACTAAAACTGTTTTTT
cdr3_aa: CASSFAGLKLFF

d_call: TRBD2
j_call: TRBJ2-1
v_call: TRBV7-2
clone_size: NA
cdr3_nt: TGTGCCAGCAGCTTAGTAGCGGGCTCAACGGCGGCTGAGCAGTTCTTC
cdr3_aa: CASSLVAGSTAAEQFF

d_call: TRBD1
j_call: TRBJ1-1
v_call: TRBV4-1
clone_size: NA
cdr3_nt: TGCGCCAGCAGCCAACTAGACAGGGGGAGTGAAGCTTTCTTT
cdr3_aa: CASSQLDRGSEAFF

d_call: TRBD2
j_call: TRBJ2-2
v_call: TRBV27
clone_size: NA
cdr3_nt: TGTGCCAGCACCCCATCTGGGCTAGCGGGAGGATTTAGCGGGGAGCTGTTTTTT
cdr3_aa: CASTPSGLAGGFSGELFF

d_call: NA
j_call: TRBJ2-2
v_call: TRBV19
clone_size: NA
cdr3_nt: TGTGCCAGTAGTACCGGGACGAACACCGGGGAGCTGTTTTTT
cdr3_aa: CASSTGTNTGELFF

d_call: TRBD1
j_call: TRBJ2-3
v_call: TRBV7-2
clone_size: NA
cdr3_nt: TGTGCCAGCGGGACAGGGGCCACAGATACGCAGTATTTT
cdr3_aa: CASGTGATDTQYF

d_call: NA
j_call: TRBJ2-1
v_call: TRBV19
clone_size: NA
cdr3_nt: TGTGCCAGTAGCGGACGGGGCAGCTCCTACAATGAGCAGTTCTTC
cdr3_aa: CASSGRGSSYNEQFF

d_call: NA
j_call: TRBJ1-5
v_call: TRBV6-1
clone_size: NA
cdr3_nt: TGTGCCAGCAGTGAAGCCTCCAGCCCCGATCAGCCCCAGCATTTT
cdr3_aa: CASSEASSPDQPQHF

d_call: NA
j_call: TRBJ1-2
v_call: TRBV6-5
clone_size: NA
cdr3_nt: TGTGCCAGCAGTTACTCGACTTCGGGGCCGGGCTATGGCTACACCTTC
cdr3_aa: CASSYSTSGPGYGYTF

d_call: NA
j_call: TRBJ2-3
v_call: TRBV5-6
clone_size: NA
cdr3_nt: TGTGCCAGCAGCTTACAGGGACCAGATACGCAGTATTTT
cdr3_aa: CASSLQGPDTQYF

d_call: NA
j_call: TRBJ2-3
v_call: TRBV19
clone_size: NA
cdr3_nt: TGTGCCAGTAGAGGACACGGGGCAGCTAGCACAGATACGCAGTATTTT
cdr3_aa: CASRGHGAASTDTQYF

d_call: TRBD1
j_call: TRBJ1-1
v_call: TRBV29-1
clone_size: NA
cdr3_nt: TGCAGCGTTGCATACAGGGGGCGGCTTGAAGCTTTCTTT
cdr3_aa: CSVAYRGRLEAFF

d_call: NA
j_call: TRBJ2-7
v_call: TRBV5-4
clone_size: NA
cdr3_nt: TGTGCCAGCAGCTCAACAGGGAACGAGCAGTACTTC
cdr3_aa: CASSSTGNEQYF

d_call: NA
j_call: TRBJ1-1
v_call: TRBV30
clone_size: few
cdr3_nt: TGTGCCTGGAGAGGGCAGACCAAGAAGGGCCAGAACACTGAAGCTTTCTTT
cdr3_aa: CAWRGQTKKGQNTEAFF

d_call: NA
j_call: TRBJ1-6
v_call: TRBV10-2
clone_size: NA
cdr3_nt: TGCGCCAGCTGCCTGGCAGGGGAGAAATCACCCCTCCACTTT
cdr3_aa: CASCLAGEKSPLHF

d_call: NA
j_call: TRBJ2-3
v_call: TRBV19
clone_size: NA
cdr3_nt: TGTGCCAGTAGTATTTCGGGAGTGGGCACAGATACGCAGTATTTT
cdr3_aa: CASSISGVGTDTQYF